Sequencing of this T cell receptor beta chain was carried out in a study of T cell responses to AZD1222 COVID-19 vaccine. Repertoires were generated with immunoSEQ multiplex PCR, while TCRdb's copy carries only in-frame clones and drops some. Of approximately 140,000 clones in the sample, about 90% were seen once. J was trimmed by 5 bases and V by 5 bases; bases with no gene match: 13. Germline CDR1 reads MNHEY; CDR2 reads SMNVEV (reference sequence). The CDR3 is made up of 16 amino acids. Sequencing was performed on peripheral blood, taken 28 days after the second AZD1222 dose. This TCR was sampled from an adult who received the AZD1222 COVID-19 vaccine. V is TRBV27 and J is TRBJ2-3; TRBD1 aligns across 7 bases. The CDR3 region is CASSTDRELVIDTQYF. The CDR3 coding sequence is TGTGCCAGCAGTACAGACAGGGAATTGGTGATAGATACGCAGTATTTT.